The 16 T cell receptor beta chains below were found in one sample sequenced in a study of CD4 T cells in relation to SARS-CoV-2 and coronaviruses. Before the COVID-19 pandemic, during about 2011-2019, CD4+ T cells were taken from unexposed donors. The cells were cultured for approximately 10 days before CD4+ T cells were isolated. Profiled with immunoSEQ multiplex PCR; TCRdb holds only in-frame clones, not every one. Among roughly 18,000 clones, 82% were seen once, and the ten largest hold roughly 30%. Their specific antigens are unknown. Sequencing was carried out using CD4+ T cells from PBMCs, cultured in vitro. The receptor source for this set is a human donor in good health.

V gene TRBV7-2 combines with J gene TRBJ1-6; D is unclear. Per germline, CDR1 SGHTA and CDR2 FQGNSA. Trimming pared 1 base from V and 7 bases from J, leaving 14 bases between. The CDR3 contains 16 residues. Written as DNA, the CDR3 is TGTGCCAGCAGCTTAGGGTTCCCCCCGGAGAATTCACCCCTCCACTTT. It yields the protein CASSLGFPPENSPLHF.

This chain joins TRBV21-1 and TRBJ2-3; the table's D call TRBD2 went unverified against the DNA. TRBV21-1 is deemed a pseudogene. CDR3 length: 15 amino acids. The CDR3 here is CASSTGRELTDTQYF. CDR3 nucleotide sequence: TGTGCCAGCAGCACTGGGAGGGAACTAACAGATACGCAGTATTTT.

Here the CDR3 reads CASSLLGNNQPQHF. DNA for the CDR3: TGCGCCAGCAGCTTGCTAGGGAACAATCAGCCCCAGCATTTT. This chain links TRBV5-1 with TRBJ1-5; no reliable D call. The CDR3 has 14 residues. Trimming removed 1 base from V and 3 bases from J, with 8 bases in between. Germline V gene lookup returns CDR1 SGHRS and CDR2 YFSETQ.

The chain's CDR3 is CASTPLGNTEAFF. CDR3 sequence (DNA): TGTGCCAGCACTCCTTTGGGGAACACTGAAGCTTTCTTT. This chain links TRBV6-5 with TRBJ1-1; D ambiguous. The germline gives CDR1 MNHEY, CDR2 SVGAGI. V dropped 7 bases and J dropped 1 base, with 10 bases sitting between them. This CDR3 is built from 13 residues.

The gene calls are TRBV19 and TRBJ1-2; TRBD1 matches at 10 bases. CDR3 size: 15 residues. Trimming at V came to 4 bases and at J to 4 bases, leaving 6 bases not matched to a gene. Germline V gives CDR1 LNHDA, CDR2 SQIVND (reference sequence). CDR3 nucleotides: TGTGCCAGTAGTAATACCGGGACAGGGGCCTATGGCTACACCTTC. Amino acids: CASSNTGTGAYGYTF.

V usage is TRBV5-4 and J usage is TRBJ1-1, with D uncertain. Per germline, CDR1 SGHNT and CDR2 YYREEE (reference sequence). The ends were cut back, 0 bases at V and 0 bases at J, with 6 bases in the middle. The CDR3 totals 14 residues. CDR3: CASSLGPLNTEAFF. CDR3 coding DNA: TGTGCCAGCAGCTTGGGGCCGTTGAACACTGAAGCTTTCTTT.

The J gene is TRBJ1-4, the V gene TRBV19; 9 positions agree with TRBD1. Germline values: CDR1 LNHDA, CDR2 SQIVND (reference sequence). V shed 7 bases and J 8 bases; nucleotides not matched to a gene: 8. This CDR3 region has 14 residues. The CDR3 protein is CASTMGQGQEKLFF. Written as DNA, the CDR3 is TGTGCCAGTACCATGGGACAGGGCCAGGAAAAACTGTTTTTT.

The genes are TRBV12-3 or TRBV12-4 and TRBJ1-2; no reliable D call. The CDR3 totals 12 residues. V was clipped by 6 bases and J by 6 bases, with 11 bases between them. For the CDR3, the DNA is TGTGCCAGCAGGTCGGACGCCGATGGCTACACCTTC. Translation gives CASRSDADGYTF.

The V gene is TRBV19, the J gene TRBJ2-3, with D perhaps TRBD2 (5 bases). The CDR3 runs to 16 residues. CDR1 and CDR2 (germline): LNHDA, SQIVND (reference sequence). Trimming cost V 7 bases and J 2 bases, with 19 bases left between them. CDR3 DNA: TGTGCCAGTACCCCGACTACTCCGAGGTCCACAGATACGCAGTATTTT. Its protein is CASTPTTPRSTDTQYF.

The chain combines TRBV27 with TRBJ2-2, with TRBD2 matching over 7 bases. The CDR3 runs to 15 residues. CDR1 is MNHEY, CDR2 SMNVEV, per germline (reference sequence). With 6 bases clipped from V and 0 bases from J, the junction kept 4 bases outside the gene matches. The CDR3 loop reads CASSASGTNTGELFF. The CDR3 region has the DNA TGTGCCAGCAGCGCGAGCGGGACGAACACCGGGGAGCTGTTTTTT.

This chain connects TRBV6-4 to TRBJ1-2, with TRBD1 as a possible D gene (6 bases). V was trimmed by 2 bases and J by 7 bases, leaving 14 bases between them. Germline V gene data show CDR1 as MRHNA and CDR2 as SNTAGT. CDR3 length: 14 residues. CDR3 sequence reads: CASSDLEGGGGYTF. In DNA, the CDR3 is TGTGCCAGCAGTGACCTAGAAGGGGGAGGTGGCTACACCTTC.

This clone appeared a few times. The V call is TRBV14, the J call TRBJ1-1; D unclear. The CDR3 extends over 13 amino acids. Germline V gene lookup returns CDR1 SGHDN and CDR2 FVKESK. The V end lost 6 bases, the J end lost 0 bases, and 8 bases lay between the germline ends. CDR3 coding DNA: TGTGCCAGCAGTTTTCACCTGAACACTGAAGCTTTCTTT. It yields the protein CASSFHLNTEAFF.

The chain couples TRBV5-1 to TRBJ2-2, with a tentative D call TRBD1 (6 bases). CDR3 length: 16 amino acids. Germline CDR1 is SGHRS and CDR2 is YFSETQ. V was cut by 4 bases and J by 10 bases, with 23 bases left in between. This CDR3 reads CASSAVFDRRWSELFF. CDR3 nucleotides: TGCGCCAGCAGCGCGGTGTTCGACAGGAGGTGGTCGGAGCTGTTTTTT.

This clone appeared once. V is TRBV29-1 and J is TRBJ2-1, with 9 bases identical to TRBD2. Germline V gives CDR1 SQVTM, CDR2 ANQGSEA. CDR3 length: 18 amino acids. J gave up 7 bases and V 0 bases, and 16 bases lay outside the gene matches. CDR3 in amino acids: CSVEEVGFGGRAVNEQFF. DNA for the CDR3: TGCAGCGTTGAAGAAGTGGGCTTTGGCGGGAGGGCCGTAAATGAGCAGTTCTTC.

This chain joins TRBV7-2 and TRBJ2-1, with D perhaps matching TRBD1 or TRBD2 (6 bases each). This CDR3 comprises 16 residues. Germline CDR1 is SGHTA and CDR2 is FQGNSA. With 7 bases removed from V and 4 bases from J, the gap between germline ends came to 20 bases. For the CDR3, the DNA is TGTGCCAGCACCCTAGGGGGGCAGGGGAGATACAATGAGCAGTTCTTC. Encoded protein: CASTLGGQGRYNEQFF.

This clone has just one count. J is TRBJ1-1 and V is TRBV19; 7 bases are a match to TRBD1. Per the germline V gene, CDR1 is LNHDA and CDR2 is SQIVND (reference sequence). The CDR3 length is 14 residues. After removal of 4 bases from V and 4 bases from J, the junction contained 6 bases not matched to a gene. The CDR3 here is CASSNQGVGTEAFF. For the CDR3, the DNA is TGTGCCAGTAGTAACCAGGGGGTGGGCACTGAAGCTTTCTTT.